What follows describes a single TCR beta chain. The antigen is unknown. This specimen comes from a study of post-analysis software for immune sequencing data. Study as a whole: Disease courses included relapsing-remitting, secondary progressive and progressive-relapsing multiple sclerosis. Overall study findings and caveats: F measure grouped same-batch samples tightly together. Among multiple sclerosis patients, normalized Chao1 diversity was significantly below that of controls. When patients were compared with controls, 4 or 5 TRBV segments were more frequent, TRBV5-6, TRBV5-1 and TRBV20-1 among them.

The V gene end was trimmed by 9 bases and the J gene end by 13 bases; junction bases not matched to a gene: 12. The CDR3 is made up of 13 amino acids. Germline V gene sequence: CDR1 MNHNY, CDR2 SVGAGI (reference sequence). The library was made from cDNA and included unique molecular identifiers. cDNA molecules numbering around 500,000 came from approximately 1 to 10 million T cells. Using its own MiXCR run on the PCR reads, TCRdb lists one record per CDR3 protein. The sample records 350,000 to 500,000 distinct CDR3 sequences, approximately 37% being singletons. The TCR sequence derives from a girl under 10 years old with multiple sclerosis. The sequenced sample was blood. This chain joins TRBV6-6 and TRBJ2-1; TRBD2 agrees at 10 bases. CDR3 bases: TGTGCCAGTTTAGCGGGGGGCGGAGAGACCCAGTTCTTC. It is translated as CASLAGGGETQFF.